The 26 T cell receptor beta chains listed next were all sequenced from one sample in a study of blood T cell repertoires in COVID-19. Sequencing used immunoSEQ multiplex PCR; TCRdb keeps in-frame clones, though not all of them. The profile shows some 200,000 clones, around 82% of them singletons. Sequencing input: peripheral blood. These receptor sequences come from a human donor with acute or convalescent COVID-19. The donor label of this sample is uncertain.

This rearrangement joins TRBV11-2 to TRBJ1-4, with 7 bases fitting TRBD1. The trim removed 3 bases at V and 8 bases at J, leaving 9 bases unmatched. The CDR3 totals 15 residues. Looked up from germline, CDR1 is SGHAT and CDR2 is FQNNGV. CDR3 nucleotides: TGTGCCAGCAGCTTGGGGGGACAGAGGAACGAAAAACTGTTTTTT. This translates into CASSLGGQRNEKLFF.

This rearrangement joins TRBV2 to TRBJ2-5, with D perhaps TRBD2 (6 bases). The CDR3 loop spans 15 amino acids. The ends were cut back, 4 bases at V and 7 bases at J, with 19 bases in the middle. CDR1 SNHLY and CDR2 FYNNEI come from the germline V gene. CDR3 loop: CASSALGGDSGTQYF. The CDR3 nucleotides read TGTGCCAGCAGTGCGCTGGGCGGGGATAGCGGGACCCAGTACTTC.

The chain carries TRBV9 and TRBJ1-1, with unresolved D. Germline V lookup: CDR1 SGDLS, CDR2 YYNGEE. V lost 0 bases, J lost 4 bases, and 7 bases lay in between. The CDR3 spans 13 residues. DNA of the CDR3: TGTGCCAGCAGCGTAGGTCACACCACTGAAGCTTTCTTT. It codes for CASSVGHTTEAFF.

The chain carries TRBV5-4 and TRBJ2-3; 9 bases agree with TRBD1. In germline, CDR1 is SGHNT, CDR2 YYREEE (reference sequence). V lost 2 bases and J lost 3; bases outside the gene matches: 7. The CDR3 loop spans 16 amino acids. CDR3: CASSFTAGTGTDTQYF. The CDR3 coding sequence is TGTGCCAGCAGCTTTACCGCCGGGACAGGGACAGATACGCAGTATTTT.

The CDR3 protein is CASSLGQGRHQPQHF. CDR3 bases: TGCGCCAGCAGCTTAGGACAGGGAAGACATCAGCCCCAGCATTTT. V usage is TRBV5-1 and J usage is TRBJ1-5; 8 bases are a match to TRBD1. From germline, CDR1 is SGHRS and CDR2 YFSETQ. The V gene end was trimmed by 2 bases and the J gene end by 5 bases; junction bases not matched to a gene: 6. The length of the CDR3 is 15 residues.

The CDR3 region has the DNA TGTGCCAGCTCACCAGAGAGTTCGGACACTGAAGCTTTCTTT. Protein sequence: CASSPESSDTEAFF. The chain uses TRBV18 and TRBJ1-1; D call uncertain. Deletions cut 2 bases from V and 3 bases from J, with 10 bases between. There are 14 residues in the CDR3. Per the germline V gene, CDR1 is KGHSH and CDR2 is LQKENI. Complete variable domain (other parts from reference TRBV18 and TRBJ1-1): NAGVMQNPRHLVRRRGQEARLRCSPMKGHSHVYWYRQLPEEGLKFMVYLQKENIIDESGMPKERFSAEFPKEGPSILRIQQVVRGDSAAYFCASSPESSDTEAFFGQGTRLTVV.

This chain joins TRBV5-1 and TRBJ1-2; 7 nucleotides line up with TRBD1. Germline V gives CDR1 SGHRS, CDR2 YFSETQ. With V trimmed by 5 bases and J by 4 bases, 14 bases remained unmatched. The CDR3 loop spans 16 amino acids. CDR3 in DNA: TGCGCCAGCAGAGCTTTACCGTCAGGGGGTTCCTATGGCTACACCTTC. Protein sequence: CASRALPSGGSYGYTF.

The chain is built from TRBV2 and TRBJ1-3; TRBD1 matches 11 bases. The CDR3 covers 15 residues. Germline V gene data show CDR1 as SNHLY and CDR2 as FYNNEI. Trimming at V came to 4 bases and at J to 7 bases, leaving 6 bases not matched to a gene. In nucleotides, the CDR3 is TGTGCCAGCAGTGTTCTGGACAGGGGGCCCAACACCATATATTTT. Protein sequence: CASSVLDRGPNTIYF.

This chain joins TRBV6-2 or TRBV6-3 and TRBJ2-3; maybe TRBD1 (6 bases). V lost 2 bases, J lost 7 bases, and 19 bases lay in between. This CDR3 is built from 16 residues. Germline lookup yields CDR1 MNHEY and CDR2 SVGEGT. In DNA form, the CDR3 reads TGTGCCAGCAGTTACGGGGGCCTCGATGGGGCCAATACGCAGTATTTT. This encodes CASSYGGLDGANTQYF.

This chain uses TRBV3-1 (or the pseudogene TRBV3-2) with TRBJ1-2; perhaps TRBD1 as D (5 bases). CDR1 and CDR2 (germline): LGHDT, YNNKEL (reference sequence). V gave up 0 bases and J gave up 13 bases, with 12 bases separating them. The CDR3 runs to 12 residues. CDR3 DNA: TGTGCCAGCAGCCAAGATTTAAGGGGAAGCACCTTC. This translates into CASSQDLRGSTF.

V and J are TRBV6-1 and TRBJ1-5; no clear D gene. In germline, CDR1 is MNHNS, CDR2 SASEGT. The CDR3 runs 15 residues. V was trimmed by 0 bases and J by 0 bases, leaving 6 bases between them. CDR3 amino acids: CASSEAISSNQPQHF. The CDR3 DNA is TGTGCCAGCAGTGAAGCGATCAGTAGCAATCAGCCCCAGCATTTT.

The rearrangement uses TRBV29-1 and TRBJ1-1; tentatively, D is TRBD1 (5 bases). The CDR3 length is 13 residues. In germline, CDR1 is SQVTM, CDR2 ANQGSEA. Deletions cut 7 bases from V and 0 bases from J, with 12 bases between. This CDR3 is CSGSGGVNTEAFF. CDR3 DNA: TGCAGCGGGAGTGGGGGGGTGAACACTGAAGCTTTCTTT.

This CDR3 reads CASGLAGALTDTQYF. For the CDR3, the DNA is TGTGCCAGCGGACTAGCGGGGGCCCTCACAGATACGCAGTATTTT. The chain has TRBV5-4 and TRBJ2-3; 13 positions match TRBD2. The CDR3 loop spans 15 amino acids. V lost 7 bases and J lost 2; bases outside the gene matches: 4. Germline CDR1 is SGHNT and CDR2 is YYREEE (reference sequence). The full variable domain, in which reference TRBV5-4 and TRBJ2-3 provide the parts outside the CDR3, is ETGVTQSPTHLIKTRGQQVTLRCSSQSGHNTVSWYQQALGQGPQFIFQYYREEENGRGNFPPRFSGLQFPNYSSELNVNALELDDSALYLCASGLAGALTDTQYFGPGTRLTVL.

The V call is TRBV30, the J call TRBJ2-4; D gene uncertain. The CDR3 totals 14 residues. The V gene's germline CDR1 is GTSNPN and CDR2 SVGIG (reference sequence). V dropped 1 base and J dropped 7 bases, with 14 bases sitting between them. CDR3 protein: CAWSGATPTNIQYF. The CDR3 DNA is TGTGCCTGGAGTGGCGCGACTCCGACGAACATTCAGTACTTC.

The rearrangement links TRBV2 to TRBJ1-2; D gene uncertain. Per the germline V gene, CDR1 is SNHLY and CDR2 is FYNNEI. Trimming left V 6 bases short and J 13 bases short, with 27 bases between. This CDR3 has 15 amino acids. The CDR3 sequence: CASSKERGLGSGGTF. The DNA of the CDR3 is TGTGCCAGCAGCAAAGAGCGGGGTTTGGGTTCTGGTGGCACCTTC.

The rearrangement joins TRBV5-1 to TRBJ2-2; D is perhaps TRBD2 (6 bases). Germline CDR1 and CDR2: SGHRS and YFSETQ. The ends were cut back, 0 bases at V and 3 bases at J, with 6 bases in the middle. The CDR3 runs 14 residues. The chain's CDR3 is CASSLGGDTGELFF. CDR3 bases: TGCGCCAGCAGCTTGGGCGGGGACACCGGGGAGCTGTTTTTT. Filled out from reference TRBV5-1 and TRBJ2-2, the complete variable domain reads KAGVTQTPRYLIKTRGQQVTLSCSPISGHRSVSWYQQTPGQGLQFLFEYFSETQRNKGNFPGRFSGRQFSNSRSEMNVSTLELGDSALYLCASSLGGDTGELFFGEGSRLTVL.

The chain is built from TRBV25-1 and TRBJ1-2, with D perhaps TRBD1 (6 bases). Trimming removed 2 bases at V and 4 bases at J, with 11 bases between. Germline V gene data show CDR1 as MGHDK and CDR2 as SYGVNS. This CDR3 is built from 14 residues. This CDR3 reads CASSELQGGYGYTF. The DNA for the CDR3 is TGTGCCAGCAGTGAACTACAGGGCGGCTATGGCTACACCTTC.

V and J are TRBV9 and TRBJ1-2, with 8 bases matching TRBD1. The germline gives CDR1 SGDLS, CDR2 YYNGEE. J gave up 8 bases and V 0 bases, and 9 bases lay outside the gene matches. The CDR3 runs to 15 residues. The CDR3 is CASSVDTGGRGGYTF. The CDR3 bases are TGTGCCAGCAGCGTAGATACAGGGGGAAGAGGCGGCTACACCTTC.

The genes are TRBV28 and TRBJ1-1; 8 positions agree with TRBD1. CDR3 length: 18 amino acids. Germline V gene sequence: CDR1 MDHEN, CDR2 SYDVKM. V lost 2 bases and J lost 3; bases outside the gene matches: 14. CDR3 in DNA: TGTGCCAGCAGTTTAACGGGCCCCAGGGGGCTAAGAGACACTGAAGCTTTCTTT. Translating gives CASSLTGPRGLRDTEAFF.

The CDR3: CASSVGGRVDEQYF. Here the CDR3 DNA reads TGTGCCAGCAGCGTAGGCGGGAGGGTCGACGAGCAGTACTTC. The gene calls are TRBV9 and TRBJ2-7; 9 nucleotides align to TRBD2. The V gene's germline CDR1 is SGDLS and CDR2 YYNGEE. J lost 5 bases, V lost 0 bases, and 3 bases had no gene match. CDR3 length: 14 amino acids.

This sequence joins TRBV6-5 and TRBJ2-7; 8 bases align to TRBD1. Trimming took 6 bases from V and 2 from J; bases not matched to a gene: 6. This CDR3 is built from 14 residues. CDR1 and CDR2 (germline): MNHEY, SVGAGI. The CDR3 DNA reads TGTGCCAGCAGGGACAGGGTGGGAACCTACGAGCAGTACTTC. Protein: CASRDRVGTYEQYF.

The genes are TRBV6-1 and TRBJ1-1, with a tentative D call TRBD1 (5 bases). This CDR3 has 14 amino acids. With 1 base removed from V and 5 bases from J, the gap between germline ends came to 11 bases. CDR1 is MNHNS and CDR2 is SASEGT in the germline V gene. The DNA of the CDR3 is TGTGCCAGCAGTGAAGGGGGCGCGGTGACTGAAGCTTTCTTT. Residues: CASSEGGAVTEAFF.

CDR3 coding DNA: TGTGCCAGCAGCGGGACTAGCGGGAGTATAACAGATACGCAGTATTTT. It is translated as CASSGTSGSITDTQYF. This chain links TRBV2 with TRBJ2-3; 14 bases agree with TRBD2. V shed 6 bases, J shed 3 bases, and the junction held 5 bases outside the gene matches. Germline-derived CDR1 and CDR2 are SNHLY and FYNNEI. This CDR3 is 16 amino acids long.

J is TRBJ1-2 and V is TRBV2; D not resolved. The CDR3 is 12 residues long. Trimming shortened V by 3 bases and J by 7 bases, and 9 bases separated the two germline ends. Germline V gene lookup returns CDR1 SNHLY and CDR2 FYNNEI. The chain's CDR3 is CASSESTIGYTF. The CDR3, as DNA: TGTGCCAGCAGTGAGAGCACTATTGGCTACACCTTC.

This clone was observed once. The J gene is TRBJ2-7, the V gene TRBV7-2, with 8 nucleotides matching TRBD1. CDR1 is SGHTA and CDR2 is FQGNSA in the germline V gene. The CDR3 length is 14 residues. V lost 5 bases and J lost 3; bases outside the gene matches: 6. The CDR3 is CASSPDRAHYEQYF. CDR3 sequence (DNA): TGTGCCAGCAGCCCGGACAGGGCCCACTACGAGCAGTACTTC.

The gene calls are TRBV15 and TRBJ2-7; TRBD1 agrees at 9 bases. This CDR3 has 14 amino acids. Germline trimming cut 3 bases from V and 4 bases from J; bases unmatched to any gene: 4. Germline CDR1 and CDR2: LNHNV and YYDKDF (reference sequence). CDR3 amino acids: CATSRDRGGYEQYF. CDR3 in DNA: TGTGCCACCAGCAGGGACAGGGGAGGGTACGAGCAGTACTTC.